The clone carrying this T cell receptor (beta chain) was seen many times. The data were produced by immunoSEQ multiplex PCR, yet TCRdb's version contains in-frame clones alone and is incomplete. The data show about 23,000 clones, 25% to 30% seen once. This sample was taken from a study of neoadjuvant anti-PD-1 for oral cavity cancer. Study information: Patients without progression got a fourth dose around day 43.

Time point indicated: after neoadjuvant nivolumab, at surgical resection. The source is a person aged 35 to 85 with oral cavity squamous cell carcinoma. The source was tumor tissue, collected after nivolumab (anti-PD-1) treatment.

As DNA, the CDR3 is TGTGCCAGCAGCCCGACTGCCCTAGCGGGAGGCATCGGGGAGCTGTTTTTT. Protein product: CASSPTALAGGIGELFF. The rearrangement uses TRBV7-9 and TRBJ2-2; TRBD2 matches 11 bases. The CDR3 consists of 17 residues. Germline-derived CDR1 and CDR2 are SEHNR and FQNEAQ (reference sequence). Losses at the gene ends were 5 bases for V and 7 bases for J; bases not matched to a gene: 12. Full variable domain (outside the CDR3, taken from reference TRBV7-9 and TRBJ2-2): DTGVSQNPRHKITKRGQNVTFRCDPISEHNRLYWYRQTLGQGPEFLTYFQNEAQLEKSRLLSDRFSAERPKGSFSTLEIQRTEQGDSAMYLCASSPTALAGGIGELFFGEGSRLTVL.